Listed below are T cell receptor beta chains from one sample, sequenced in a study of CD8 T cells in Susac syndrome. TCRdb independently ran MiXCR on the immunoSEQ multiplex PCR reads; one entry per CDR3 protein. This table holds 95,000 to 150,000 distinct CDR3 sequences, around 94% found once. Input material: CD4+ T cells from PBMCs. The origin of the receptors is a human donor in good health. Both conserved end residues are part of each CDR3. Each record gives: CDR3 protein, CDR3 DNA, clone size, V gene, D gene, J gene. A D gene is named only where the DNA matches it firmly. Only some rows state a clone size, as once, few, many or a class for expanded clones.

CDR3aa: CSVVGQGWDEQFF
CDR3nt: TGCAGCGTTGTTGGACAGGGGTGGGATGAGCAGTTCTTC
abundance: -
v_gene: TRBV29-1
d_gene: TRBD1
j_gene: TRBJ2-1

CDR3aa: CASSQVGEQYF
CDR3nt: TGTGCCAGCAGCCAAGTGGGCGAGCAGTACTTC
abundance: -
v_gene: TRBV3-1
d_gene: -
j_gene: TRBJ2-7

CDR3aa: CASSPHTENTEAFF
CDR3nt: TGTGCCAGTAGTCCTCACACAGAGAACACTGAAGCTTTCTTT
abundance: -
v_gene: TRBV19
d_gene: -
j_gene: TRBJ1-1

CDR3aa: CASRSGASGTDTQYF
CDR3nt: TGTGCCAGCAGGTCCGGGGCTAGCGGTACAGATACGCAGTATTTT
abundance: -
v_gene: TRBV12-3/TRBV12-4
d_gene: TRBD2
j_gene: TRBJ2-3

CDR3aa: CSANKPGQGPREQYF
CDR3nt: TGCAGTGCCAACAAACCGGGACAGGGCCCTCGCGAGCAGTACTTC
abundance: -
v_gene: TRBV20-1
d_gene: TRBD1
j_gene: TRBJ2-7

CDR3aa: CSATASGRMDTQYF
CDR3nt: TGCAGTGCAACGGCTAGCGGGAGAATGGATACGCAGTATTTT
abundance: -
v_gene: TRBV20-1
d_gene: TRBD2
j_gene: TRBJ2-3

CDR3aa: CASSIVREKLFF
CDR3nt: TGTGCCAGTAGTATAGTTCGGGAAAAACTGTTTTTT
abundance: -
v_gene: TRBV19
d_gene: -
j_gene: TRBJ1-4

CDR3aa: CASSLEGAGLTEAFF
CDR3nt: TGTGCCAGCAGCTTAGAGGGGGCAGGGCTCACTGAAGCTTTCTTT
abundance: -
v_gene: TRBV7-2
d_gene: TRBD1
j_gene: TRBJ1-1

CDR3aa: CSARPGQGTGNIQYF
CDR3nt: TGCAGTGCTAGACCGGGACAGGGGACTGGAAACATTCAGTACTTC
abundance: -
v_gene: TRBV20-1
d_gene: TRBD1
j_gene: TRBJ2-4

CDR3aa: CSARGTRTGHTQYF
CDR3nt: TGCAGTGCTAGAGGAACTCGAACAGGGCATACGCAGTATTTT
abundance: -
v_gene: TRBV20-1
d_gene: -
j_gene: TRBJ2-3

CDR3aa: CASRKTGRNTEAFF
CDR3nt: TGTGCCAGCAGAAAGACAGGGAGGAACACTGAAGCTTTCTTT
abundance: -
v_gene: TRBV2
d_gene: TRBD1
j_gene: TRBJ1-1

CDR3aa: CASRDEGELFF
CDR3nt: TGTGCCAGCAGGGATGAAGGGGAGCTGTTTTTT
abundance: -
v_gene: TRBV2
d_gene: -
j_gene: TRBJ2-2

CDR3aa: CASSLRGATEAFF
CDR3nt: TGTGCCAGCAGCTTAAGAGGAGCCACTGAAGCTTTCTTT
abundance: -
v_gene: TRBV7-9
d_gene: -
j_gene: TRBJ1-1

CDR3aa: CASSSELNQPQHF
CDR3nt: TGCGCCAGCAGCTCCGAGTTAAATCAGCCCCAGCATTTT
abundance: few
v_gene: TRBV5-1
d_gene: -
j_gene: TRBJ1-5

CDR3aa: CAIATGRGGETQYF
CDR3nt: TGTGCCATCGCCACGGGGAGGGGCGGGGAGACCCAGTACTTC
abundance: once
v_gene: TRBV10-3
d_gene: TRBD2
j_gene: TRBJ2-5

CDR3aa: CASSMTRDPGIYGYTF
CDR3nt: TGTGCCAGTAGTATGACCCGGGACCCGGGAATCTATGGCTACACCTTC
abundance: -
v_gene: TRBV19
d_gene: -
j_gene: TRBJ1-2

CDR3aa: CASSLHGGNQPQHF
CDR3nt: TGTGCCAGCAGTTTGCACGGAGGCAATCAGCCCCAGCATTTT
abundance: -
v_gene: TRBV2
d_gene: -
j_gene: TRBJ1-5

CDR3aa: CASSFGGTSYEQYF
CDR3nt: TGTGCCAGCAGCTTTGGAGGGACCTCCTACGAGCAGTACTTC
abundance: -
v_gene: TRBV7-2
d_gene: -
j_gene: TRBJ2-7

CDR3aa: CASSRSGRWAYNEQFF
CDR3nt: TGTGCCAGCAGCCGTAGCGGGAGGTGGGCCTACAATGAGCAGTTCTTC
abundance: -
v_gene: TRBV3-1
d_gene: TRBD2
j_gene: TRBJ2-1

CDR3aa: CASRSDRVRTGELFF
CDR3nt: TGTGCCAGCAGGTCTGACAGGGTGCGAACCGGGGAGCTGTTTTTT
abundance: -
v_gene: TRBV2
d_gene: TRBD1
j_gene: TRBJ2-2

CDR3aa: CASSLNRAGEQYF
CDR3nt: TGTGCCAGCAGTTTGAACAGGGCGGGCGAGCAGTACTTC
abundance: -
v_gene: TRBV12-3/TRBV12-4
d_gene: -
j_gene: TRBJ2-7

CDR3aa: CASSRTSGRGDEQFF
CDR3nt: TGTGCCAGCAGCCGGACTAGCGGGAGGGGCGATGAGCAGTTCTTC
abundance: once
v_gene: TRBV11-2
d_gene: TRBD2
j_gene: TRBJ2-1

CDR3aa: CASSTGRTGGKSNQPQHF
CDR3nt: TGTGCCAGCAGTACTGGACGGACTGGCGGTAAGAGCAATCAGCCCCAGCATTTT
abundance: -
v_gene: TRBV7-9
d_gene: -
j_gene: TRBJ1-5

CDR3aa: CASSFRGGPEETQYF
CDR3nt: TGCGCCAGCAGCTTTCGCGGGGGCCCGGAAGAGACCCAGTACTTC
abundance: -
v_gene: TRBV5-1
d_gene: -
j_gene: TRBJ2-5

CDR3aa: CAISDPTGEETQYF
CDR3nt: TGTGCCATCAGTGACCCGACAGGGGAAGAGACCCAGTACTTC
abundance: -
v_gene: TRBV10-3
d_gene: TRBD1
j_gene: TRBJ2-5

CDR3aa: CASSGSSGDTGELFF
CDR3nt: TGTGCCAGCAGTGGGTCTAGCGGGGACACCGGGGAGCTGTTTTTT
abundance: -
v_gene: TRBV25-1
d_gene: TRBD2
j_gene: TRBJ2-2

CDR3aa: CASRGTSGRYPDTQYF
CDR3nt: TGTGCCAGCAGGGGGACTAGCGGGAGATACCCAGATACGCAGTATTTT
abundance: -
v_gene: TRBV7-2
d_gene: TRBD2
j_gene: TRBJ2-3

CDR3aa: CASSPRTSLAGELFF
CDR3nt: TGTGCCAGCAGTCCCCGGACTAGCTTGGCCGGGGAGCTGTTTTTT
abundance: once
v_gene: TRBV12-3/TRBV12-4
d_gene: TRBD2
j_gene: TRBJ2-2

CDR3aa: CSVKDRVMNTEAFF
CDR3nt: TGCAGCGTGAAGGACAGGGTGATGAACACTGAAGCTTTCTTT
abundance: once
v_gene: TRBV29-1
d_gene: TRBD1
j_gene: TRBJ1-1

CDR3aa: CASSLPSGSLSPEQFF
CDR3nt: TGCGCCAGCAGCTTGCCTAGCGGGAGCCTTAGTCCTGAGCAGTTCTTC
abundance: -
v_gene: TRBV5-1
d_gene: TRBD2
j_gene: TRBJ2-1

CDR3aa: CASSGAKETQYF
CDR3nt: TGTGCCAGCTCCGGGGCCAAAGAGACCCAGTACTTC
abundance: -
v_gene: TRBV28
d_gene: -
j_gene: TRBJ2-5

CDR3aa: CASSSSGISGANVLTF
CDR3nt: TGTGCCAGCAGTTCCTCGGGGATCTCTGGGGCCAACGTCCTGACTTTC
abundance: -
v_gene: TRBV12-3/TRBV12-4
d_gene: -
j_gene: TRBJ2-6

CDR3aa: CASSLGTGYNEQFF
CDR3nt: TGTGCCAGCAGTTTAGGGACAGGGTACAATGAGCAGTTCTTC
abundance: -
v_gene: TRBV5-1
d_gene: TRBD1
j_gene: TRBJ2-1

CDR3aa: CAIKSSGPAFF
CDR3nt: TGTGCCATCAAGAGTTCGGGGCCAGCTTTCTTT
abundance: -
v_gene: TRBV10-3
d_gene: -
j_gene: TRBJ1-1

CDR3aa: CAEDRGREKLFF
CDR3nt: TGTGCTGAGGACAGGGGACGAGAAAAACTGTTTTTT
abundance: -
v_gene: TRBV19
d_gene: TRBD1
j_gene: TRBJ1-4

CDR3aa: CASSLALAQYSNQPQHF
CDR3nt: TGTGCCAGCAGCTTAGCGCTGGCCCAGTATAGCAATCAGCCCCAGCATTTT
abundance: -
v_gene: TRBV7-2
d_gene: -
j_gene: TRBJ1-5

CDR3aa: CSARQREGPENIQYF
CDR3nt: TGCAGTGCCCGACAGCGGGAGGGCCCCGAAAACATTCAGTACTTC
abundance: -
v_gene: TRBV20-1
d_gene: TRBD2
j_gene: TRBJ2-4

CDR3aa: CASSVGLPFSYNEQFF
CDR3nt: TGTGCCAGCAGCGTAGGACTACCGTTCTCCTACAATGAGCAGTTCTTC
abundance: -
v_gene: TRBV9
d_gene: -
j_gene: TRBJ2-1

CDR3aa: CASSHMTANTGELFF
CDR3nt: TGTGCCAGCAGCCACATGACAGCAAACACCGGGGAGCTGTTTTTT
abundance: -
v_gene: TRBV14
d_gene: -
j_gene: TRBJ2-2

CDR3aa: CASSPVQPGTGNEQYF
CDR3nt: TGTGCCAGCAGCCCCGTCCAACCGGGGACAGGGAACGAGCAGTACTTC
abundance: -
v_gene: TRBV7-2
d_gene: TRBD1
j_gene: TRBJ2-7

CDR3aa: CASPPGANTGELFF
CDR3nt: TGTGCCAGCCCCCCGGGGGCGAACACCGGGGAGCTGTTTTTT
abundance: -
v_gene: TRBV7-2
d_gene: -
j_gene: TRBJ2-2